This T cell receptor beta chain appears in the sequencing data of a study of OX40 agonist ivuxolimab in advanced cancers. Study-level information: Eligibility rules accepted prior anti-PD-1, anti-PD-L1 or anti-CTLA-4 therapy, and around 43% had some.

The germline V gene has CDR1 SEHNR and CDR2 FQNEAQ (reference sequence). With 0 bases removed from V and 0 bases from J, the gap between germline ends came to 9 bases. The CDR3 spans 16 residues. Profiling relied on immunoSEQ multiplex PCR, and the TCRdb table lists in-frame clones only, not all of them. Of about 85,000 clones listed, 70% to 90% are singletons. This clonotype originated in an adult with an advanced solid tumor such as melanoma, head and neck, liver or kidney cancer. This chain uses TRBV7-9 with TRBJ1-3; D gene unclear. The sequenced sample was CD4+ or CD8+ T cells sorted from blood, obtained in a trial of the OX40 agonist ivuxolimab. CDR3 nucleotides: TGTGCCAGCAGCTTAGCTGGGAGTAGCTCTGGAAACACCATATATTTT. It specifies CASSLAGSSSGNTIYF.